This T cell receptor beta chain comes out of a study of blood T cell repertoires in COVID-19. V lost 2 bases, J lost 3 bases, and 16 bases stayed unmatched. The V gene's germline CDR1 is MNHNS and CDR2 SASEGT. The CDR3 length is 18 residues. In the authors' workflow: Estimation of nucleated cell counts relied on the amplification of reference gene primers. The data were produced by immunoSEQ multiplex PCR, yet TCRdb's version contains in-frame clones alone and is incomplete. For V, J and clone size, that table is used; D and trimming come from the DNA. Of approximately 150,000 clones in the sample, more than 75% were seen once. This clone has a single count.

The receptor was isolated from a human donor with acute or convalescent COVID-19. The donor label of this sample is uncertain. Sequencing was done on a sample of peripheral blood. This sequence joins TRBV6-1 and TRBJ2-7, with 7 bases that match TRBD1. CDR3 nucleotide sequence: TGTGCCAGCAGTGAATATCGTGGGACAGTATCTATGGTCTACGAGCAGTACTTC. Translating it yields CASSEYRGTVSMVYEQYF.